This is a list of T cell receptor beta chains from one sample in a study of PD-L1 blockade in urothelial cancer. Sequencing used immunoSEQ multiplex PCR; TCRdb keeps in-frame clones, though not all of them. The sample includes about 47,000 clones, 75% to 85% seen only once; the top ten take approximately 2%. Material: PBMCs, obtained around atezolizumab (anti-PD-L1) treatment. The receptors derive from a man aged 45-60 years with urothelial cancer. CDR3s include the opening cysteine and the closing phenylalanine or tryptophan. A D gene is named only where the DNA matches it firmly. The size of a clone is reported for some rows only, either as once, few or many, or as a class for expanded clones.

>NA|TRBJ2-5|TRBV19|NA
CASKGQGGGETQYF
TGTGCCAGTAAAGGGCAGGGAGGGGGAGAGACCCAGTACTTC
>NA|TRBJ1-6|TRBV28|TRBD1
CASSLQSGQDGSYNSPLHF
TGTGCCAGCAGTCTACAATCGGGACAGGATGGCTCCTATAATTCACCCCTCCACTTT
>NA|TRBJ2-1|TRBV27|TRBD2
CASSFSGIYNEQFF
TGTGCCAGCAGTTTTAGCGGGATCTACAATGAGCAGTTCTTC
>NA|TRBJ1-2|TRBV5-1|TRBD1
CASSLPTVTGGDGYTF
TGCGCCAGCAGCTTGCCCACGGTGACAGGGGGCGATGGCTACACCTTC
>NA|TRBJ1-1|TRBV18|NA
CASSPSGGSEAFF
TGTGCCAGCTCACCTTCGGGTGGGAGTGAAGCTTTCTTT
>NA|TRBJ1-1|TRBV4-1|TRBD1
CASSQTGTAGTEAFF
TGCGCCAGCAGCCAAACCGGGACAGCGGGCACTGAAGCTTTCTTT
>NA|TRBJ1-6|TRBV5-1|NA
CASSLRGEVDNSPLHF
TGCGCCAGCAGCTTACGCGGAGAGGTCGATAATTCACCCCTCCACTTT
>NA|TRBJ1-2|TRBV7-2|TRBD1
CASSLPGQGVTNYGYTF
TGTGCCAGCAGCTTGCCGGGACAGGGAGTTACTAACTATGGCTACACCTTC
>NA|TRBJ1-5|TRBV19|TRBD1
CASSTQQGEVQPQHF
TGTGCCAGTAGTACGCAACAGGGGGAGGTTCAGCCCCAGCATTTT
>NA|TRBJ1-4|TRBV5-1|NA
CASSLEGREEKLFF
TGCGCCAGCAGCTTGGAAGGGCGGGAAGAAAAACTGTTTTTT
>few|TRBJ1-2|TRBV5-1|TRBD1
CASSDTAGGDGYTF
TGCGCCAGCAGCGACACGGCAGGGGGCGATGGCTACACCTTC
>NA|TRBJ1-6|TRBV15|NA
CATSTTPGISPLHF
TGTGCCACCAGCACCACCCCCGGGATCTCACCCCTCCACTTT
>NA|TRBJ1-1|TRBV6-6|NA
CASSYGVLTEAFF
TGTGCCAGCAGTTACGGAGTGCTCACTGAAGCTTTCTTT
>NA|TRBJ1-2|TRBV2|TRBD1
CASLPTRGPGGYTF
TGTGCCAGCCTACCAACCAGGGGGCCTGGTGGCTACACCTTC
>NA|TRBJ2-1|TRBV28|NA
CASSFFADRNEQFF
TGTGCCAGCAGTTTCTTCGCCGACAGGAATGAGCAGTTCTTC
>NA|TRBJ1-1|TRBV7-2|NA
CASSEIRGTEAFF
TGTGCCAGCAGCGAAATCAGGGGAACTGAAGCTTTCTTT
>NA|TRBJ2-1|TRBV18|NA
CASSLDSYNEQFF
TGTGCCAGCTCACTAGACAGCTACAATGAGCAGTTCTTC
>NA|TRBJ2-7|TRBV4-1|NA
CASSQYTGYTYEQYF
TGCGCCAGCAGCCAGTACACAGGTTATACCTACGAGCAGTACTTC
>once|TRBJ2-7|TRBV1|NA
CTSSPPGHVYEQYF
TGCACCAGCAGCCCTCCGGGACATGTCTACGAGCAGTACTTC
>few|TRBJ2-1|TRBV19|NA
CASSMAHQGFYNEQFF
TGTGCCAGTAGTATGGCCCACCAGGGGTTCTACAATGAGCAGTTCTTC
>NA|TRBJ1-1|TRBV19|NA
CAAANQGSNTEAFF
TGTGCCGCAGCCAATCAGGGGTCGAACACTGAAGCTTTCTTT
>NA|TRBJ2-1|TRBV28|TRBD2
CASSLLALAGGLEFF
TGTGCCAGCAGTTTACTTGCCCTAGCGGGGGGGCTGGAGTTCTTC
>NA|TRBJ2-1|TRBV7-2|NA
CASSLERQAEQFF
TGTGCCAGCAGCTTAGAACGGCAGGCTGAGCAGTTCTTC
>NA|TRBJ2-1|TRBV11-2|TRBD2
CASSLDPYRTSGSLYNEQFF
TGTGCCAGCAGCTTAGATCCCTATCGGACTAGCGGGAGCTTGTACAATGAGCAGTTCTTC
>NA|TRBJ1-2|TRBV6-1|NA
CASSPGLTNYGYTF
TGTGCCAGCAGCCCGGGACTTACCAACTATGGCTACACCTTC
>once|TRBJ1-1|TRBV7-9|NA
CASSLSGGTEAFF
TGTGCCAGCAGCTTAAGCGGGGGGACTGAAGCTTTCTTT
>NA|TRBJ1-2|TRBV27|TRBD1
CASSLQGQGTYGYTF
TGTGCCAGCAGTTTGCAAGGACAGGGGACCTATGGCTACACCTTC
>NA|TRBJ1-2|TRBV19|NA
CASSLQTDNYGYTF
TGTGCCAGTAGTCTCCAGACAGATAACTATGGCTACACCTTC
>NA|TRBJ2-3|TRBV27|NA
CASSLTSKSTDTQYF
TGTGCCAGCAGTTTAACTAGCAAGAGCACAGATACGCAGTATTTT
>NA|TRBJ2-7|TRBV7-8|TRBD2
CASSSTTSGYEQYF
TGTGCCAGCAGCTCTACGACTAGCGGCTACGAGCAGTACTTC
>few|TRBJ1-1|TRBV5-1|TRBD1
CASSPKTTGALTNTEAFF
TGCGCCAGCAGCCCGAAAACCACAGGGGCCCTGACTAACACTGAAGCTTTCTTT
>NA|TRBJ1-1|TRBV6-5|NA
CASSYTGRTEAFF
TGTGCCAGCAGTTACACAGGAAGGACTGAAGCTTTCTTT
>NA|TRBJ2-3|TRBV5-1|TRBD2
CASSLARTSGSPDTQYF
TGCGCCAGCAGCTTGGCTAGGACTAGCGGGAGTCCAGATACGCAGTATTTT
>once|TRBJ1-2|TRBV4-1|TRBD1
CASSQGQANYGYTF
TGCGCCAGCAGCCAGGGACAGGCTAACTATGGCTACACCTTC
>NA|TRBJ2-5|TRBV5-1|TRBD2
CASSSGLAGVGGTGETQYF
TGCGCCAGCAGCTCCGGACTAGCGGGAGTAGGGGGTACGGGAGAGACCCAGTACTTC
>NA|TRBJ1-6|TRBV7-8|NA
CASSLGQAYNSPLHF
TGTGCCAGCAGCTTAGGACAGGCCTATAATTCACCCCTCCACTTT
>NA|TRBJ1-4|TRBV28|NA
CASSPPDSRNEKLFF
TGTGCCAGCAGCCCGCCGGACAGTAGAAATGAAAAACTGTTTTTT
>NA|TRBJ2-5|TRBV11-2|TRBD2
CASSFPGLAATQETQYF
TGTGCCAGCAGCTTCCCTGGACTAGCGGCAACCCAAGAGACCCAGTACTTC